The next 26 T cell receptor beta chains were all read from a single sample in a study of shared clonotypes between healthy human individuals. Data came from immunoSEQ multiplex PCR; TCRdb stores just in-frame clones and leaves some out. The sample includes fewer than 3 million clones, about 90% of them seen just once. Sequencing was done on a sample of naive CD4+ T cells from PBMCs. Subset here: CD45RA+ positively selected. These receptors all come from a man between 18 and 35 years old in good health. Some clones in this sample may be carry-over from other donors' samples.

Remarks on this clone: The same CDR3 is also encoded by other DNA sequences in this sample. This chain joins TRBV7-9 and TRBJ1-1; D uncertain. The germline V gene has CDR1 SEHNR and CDR2 FQNEAQ (reference sequence). Trimming cost V 4 bases and J 4 bases, with 7 bases left between them. The CDR3 runs 12 residues. This CDR3 reads CASSSSGTEAFF. The CDR3 bases are TGTGCCAGCAGCTCATCCGGCACTGAAGCTTTCTTT.

V is TRBV4-2 and J is TRBJ1-2; TRBD1 agrees at 9 bases. Germline CDR1 is LGHNA and CDR2 is YNFKEQ. The trim removed 0 bases at V and 13 bases at J, leaving 6 bases unmatched. The CDR3 runs to 13 residues. CDR3 protein: CASSQDTGGQGTF. The CDR3 DNA reads as TGTGCCAGCAGCCAAGATACAGGGGGCCAAGGCACCTTC.

The chain combines TRBV5-1 with TRBJ2-1; weak D call: TRBD2 (7 bases). The germline CDR1 and CDR2 sequences are SGHRS and YFSETQ. Trimming left V 0 bases short and J 4 bases short, with 17 bases between. The CDR3 spans 17 residues. The CDR3 here is CASSLEPGGGGYNEQFF. For the CDR3, the DNA is TGCGCCAGCAGCTTGGAACCGGGAGGAGGGGGTTACAATGAGCAGTTCTTC.

The rearrangement joins TRBV10-3 to TRBJ1-4; D unresolved. The germline V gene encodes CDR1 ENHRY and CDR2 SYGVKD. V lost 2 bases to trimming and J lost 10 bases, with 20 bases between them. The CDR3 runs 16 residues. CDR3 sequence reads: CAISELAPDGLGKLFF. CDR3 nucleotide sequence: TGTGCCATCAGTGAGCTCGCCCCCGATGGGCTTGGAAAACTGTTTTTT.

The V call is TRBV6-1, the J call TRBJ1-5, with 10 bases lining up with TRBD1. There are 17 residues in the CDR3. V lost 2 bases, J lost 3 bases, and 7 bases stayed unmatched. Germline V gene lookup returns CDR1 MNHNS and CDR2 SASEGT. CDR3 loop: CASSERPTGGNNQPQHF. The CDR3 DNA sequence: TGTGCCAGCAGTGAACGCCCGACAGGGGGCAACAATCAGCCCCAGCATTTT.

With regard to this clone: A read error is possible here, since a much larger clone lies one base away. The identical CDR3 is also encoded by other nucleotide sequences in the sample. The V gene is TRBV5-1, the J gene TRBJ1-1; no clear D gene. The V gene lost 0 bases and the J gene lost 0 bases, with 3 bases spanning the gap. Germline CDR1 SGHRS, CDR2 YFSETQ. The CDR3 runs to 13 residues. Written as DNA, the CDR3 is TGCGCCAGCAGCTTGGTATTGAACACTGAAGCTTTCTTT. Residues: CASSLVLNTEAFF.

This chain links TRBV9 with TRBJ1-1, with D perhaps TRBD1 (5 bases). V was shortened by 1 base and J by 5 bases, with 12 bases between the two germline ends. Germline V gives CDR1 SGDLS, CDR2 YYNGEE. CDR3 length equals 14 residues. The CDR3 region is CASSVRDARTEAFF. Here the CDR3 DNA reads TGTGCCAGCAGCGTAAGGGACGCAAGAACTGAAGCTTTCTTT.

This rearrangement joins TRBV29-1 to TRBJ2-3, with D tentatively TRBD2 (5 bases). This CDR3 region has 16 residues. Trimming shortened V by 8 bases and J by 2 bases, and 23 bases separated the two germline ends. Germline CDR1 reads SQVTM; CDR2 reads ANQGSEA. The CDR3 bases are TGCAGCTGCCGCCGAGGACTCATCGCGGACACAGATACGCAGTATTTT. Translating it yields CSCRRGLIADTDTQYF.

V usage is TRBV5-6 and J usage is TRBJ1-1; D is perhaps TRBD1 (5 bases). Germline V lookup: CDR1 SGHDT, CDR2 YYEEEE. The CDR3 contains 15 residues. The V gene lost 0 bases and the J gene lost 6 bases, with 15 bases spanning the gap. The CDR3 region is CASSLVAGLGAEAFF. As DNA, the CDR3 is TGTGCCAGCAGCTTGGTTGCGGGCTTGGGGGCTGAAGCTTTCTTT.

The rearrangement joins TRBV27 to TRBJ2-7, with 13 positions matching TRBD2. CDR1 is MNHEY, CDR2 SMNVEV, per germline (reference sequence). This CDR3 is 14 amino acids long. The CDR3 DNA sequence: TGTGCTTGGACTAGCGGGAGCAACTCCTACGAGCAGTACTTC. It codes for CAWTSGSNSYEQYF.

This chain uses TRBV10-3 with TRBJ2-7; TRBD2 agrees at 13 bases. V lost 6 bases and J lost 6; bases outside the gene matches: 17. This CDR3 spans 18 amino acids. Germline CDR1 and CDR2: ENHRY and SYGVKD. Here the CDR3 reads CAISRETGLAGDRGEQYF. In DNA, the CDR3 is TGTGCCATCAGCCGCGAGACAGGACTAGCGGGGGACCGGGGCGAGCAGTACTTC.

The gene calls are TRBV28 and TRBJ2-5; TRBD2 aligns across 10 bases. The V gene's germline CDR1 is MDHEN and CDR2 SYDVKM. The CDR3 has 16 residues. The V and J ends lost 3 bases and 5 bases, in that order; junction bases with no gene match: 9. The CDR3 reads CASSFGRLAGEETQYF. The CDR3 DNA sequence: TGTGCCAGCAGTTTTGGTCGGCTAGCGGGAGAGGAGACCCAGTACTTC.

This sequence joins TRBV28 and TRBJ2-7, with 8 bases fitting TRBD2. Germline V CDR1 and CDR2: MDHEN, SYDVKM. The V gene end was trimmed by 10 bases and the J gene end by 3 bases; junction bases not matched to a gene: 11. CDR3 size: 14 residues. The CDR3 loop is CATHTSGYFYEQYF. In DNA, the CDR3 is TGTGCCACCCACACTAGCGGATATTTCTACGAGCAGTACTTC.

V and J are TRBV6-1 and TRBJ2-1; D is ambiguous. Germline V gives CDR1 MNHNS, CDR2 SASEGT. Trimming removed 1 base at V and 5 bases at J, with 9 bases between. This CDR3 comprises 14 residues. The CDR3 sequence is CASSEERRHNEQFF. CDR3 DNA sequence: TGTGCCAGCAGTGAAGAGAGGCGACACAATGAGCAGTTCTTC.

This clone was recorded once. This chain joins TRBV10-3 and TRBJ2-5, with D possibly TRBD1 on 6 matching bases. V lost 5 bases and J lost 5, with 12 bases in between. This CDR3 comprises 13 residues. Germline assignment: CDR1 ENHRY and CDR2 SYGVKD. CDR3 DNA sequence: TGTGCCATCAGTCGGGACATTTACGAGACCCAGTACTTC. This encodes CAISRDIYETQYF.

With regard to this clone: Other DNA sequences in this sample translate to the same CDR3. The V and J genes are TRBV20-1 and TRBJ2-5, with D hard to call. This CDR3 spans 11 amino acids. V lost 3 bases, J lost 2 bases, and 4 bases lay in between. Germline V gene data show CDR1 as DFQATT and CDR2 as SNEGSKA (reference sequence). CDR3 nucleotides: TGCAGTGCTAGGTGGCAAGAGACCCAGTACTTC. Translating gives CSARWQETQYF.

The chain joins TRBV7-9 to TRBJ2-3, with D unresolved. The CDR3 is 15 residues long. V was clipped by 5 bases and J by 0 bases, with 12 bases between them. CDR1 is SEHNR and CDR2 is FQNEAQ in the germline V gene (reference sequence). CDR3 sequence (DNA): TGTGCCAGCAGCCAATCGAGACAAAGCACAGATACGCAGTATTTT. This encodes CASSQSRQSTDTQYF. Combining the CDR3 with reference TRBV7-9 and TRBJ2-3 gives the whole variable domain DTGVSQNPRHKITKRGQNVTFRCDPISEHNRLYWYRQTLGQGPEFLTYFQNEAQLEKSRLLSDRFSAERPKGSFSTLEIQRTEQGDSAMYLCASSQSRQSTDTQYFGPGTRLTVL.

Worth noting for this clone: A much bigger clone sits one base away, suggesting this may be a read error. The gene calls are TRBV6-5 and TRBJ2-1; 7 bases align to TRBD1. CDR3 size: 15 residues. Trimming took 4 bases from V and 0 from J; bases not matched to a gene: 3. From germline, CDR1 is MNHEY and CDR2 SVGAGI. This CDR3 reads CASSLNRGSYNEQFF. The CDR3 DNA is TGTGCCAGCAGTTTAAACAGGGGCTCCTACAATGAGCAGTTCTTC.

The V call is TRBV9, the J call TRBJ2-5; TRBD2 matches 7 bases. This CDR3 has 17 residues. The germline CDR1 and CDR2 sequences are SGDLS and YYNGEE. V dropped 0 bases and J dropped 2; count of bases not matched to a gene: 10. CDR3 sequence (DNA): TGTGCCAGCAGCGTAGCCCCGACCGGGACTAATCAAGAGACCCAGTACTTC. It codes for CASSVAPTGTNQETQYF.

This chain joins TRBV20-1 and TRBJ1-1; D is unresolved. Trimming removed 3 bases from V and 11 bases from J, with 10 bases in between. The germline V gene has CDR1 DFQATT and CDR2 SNEGSKA (reference sequence). There are 10 residues in the CDR3. The CDR3 spells CSASSEDAFF. For the CDR3, the DNA is TGCAGTGCTAGCAGTGAGGACGCTTTCTTT.

The V call is TRBV7-6, the J call TRBJ2-3; TRBD2 might be the D (6 bases). Per germline, CDR1 SGHVS and CDR2 FNYEAQ. V lost 5 bases to trimming and J lost 0 bases, with 15 bases between them. CDR3 length: 16 amino acids. The CDR3 sequence is CASSHGAGRSTDTQYF. The CDR3 DNA reads TGTGCCAGCAGCCACGGGGCGGGGCGAAGCACAGATACGCAGTATTTT.

This clone showed up just a few times. The CDR3 loop is CASSAGQGYQPQHF. The DNA for the CDR3 is TGTGCCAGCAGCGCAGGACAGGGTTATCAGCCCCAGCATTTT. This chain connects TRBV2 to TRBJ1-5; TRBD1 aligns across 8 bases. Germline CDR1 is SNHLY and CDR2 is FYNNEI. V lost 6 bases to trimming and J lost 5 bases; unmatched junction nucleotides: 6. The CDR3 length is 14 residues.

V usage is TRBV2 and J usage is TRBJ2-5; TRBD1 agrees at 9 bases. The germline V gene has CDR1 SNHLY and CDR2 FYNNEI. The junction had 5 bases not matched to a gene; V was cut back by 6 bases and J by 6 bases. The CDR3 is made up of 13 amino acids. CDR3 region: CASRTGGLQTQYF. CDR3 in DNA: TGTGCCAGCAGGACAGGGGGTTTACAGACCCAGTACTTC.

The chain couples TRBV11-2 to TRBJ2-2; D not certain. The CDR3 is 14 amino acids. Germline-derived CDR1 and CDR2 are SGHAT and FQNNGV. The V gene lost 2 bases and the J gene lost 4 bases, with 8 bases spanning the gap. CDR3 nucleotide sequence: TGTGCCAGCAGCTTACAGGCGAGCACCGGGGAGCTGTTTTTT. It encodes CASSLQASTGELFF. The variable domain in full, with the rest retrieved from reference TRBV11-2 and TRBJ2-2, is EAGVAQSPRYKIIEKRQSVAFWCNPISGHATLYWYQQILGQGPKLLIQFQNNGVVDDSQLPKDRFSAERLKGVDSTLKIQPAKLEDSAVYLCASSLQASTGELFFGEGSRLTVL.

V is TRBV28 and J is TRBJ2-5, with 15 bases matching TRBD2. CDR3 length: 17 amino acids. Germline V CDR1 and CDR2: MDHEN, SYDVKM. With 6 bases clipped from V and 5 bases from J, the junction kept 10 bases outside the gene matches. The CDR3 loop is CASSPSGLAGGRETQYF. DNA of the CDR3: TGTGCCAGCAGCCCCTCAGGACTAGCGGGAGGGCGGGAGACCCAGTACTTC.

V and J are TRBV7-9 and TRBJ2-2; 7 bases match TRBD1. Trimming at V came to 5 bases and at J to 4 bases, leaving 10 bases not matched to a gene. CDR3 size: 16 residues. CDR1 and CDR2 from the germline V gene are SEHNR and FQNEAQ (reference sequence). This CDR3 is CASSRPQGHSTGELFF. The DNA of the CDR3 is TGTGCCAGCAGCCGACCACAGGGGCATAGCACCGGGGAGCTGTTTTTT.